One sample yielded the 18 T cell receptor beta chains listed below, sequenced in a study of follicular helper T cells after annual influenza vaccination. Documented time point: 2015-2016 season, pre-vaccination. Here immunoSEQ multiplex PCR was the method, and the copy in TCRdb shows in-frame clones only, minus some. Of approximately 6,500 clones in the sample, around 86% were seen once. The sample consisted of CXCR5- memory CD4+ T cells sorted from blood, taken on the day of influenza vaccination. These receptors all stem from an adult who received the influenza vaccine.

The V call is TRBV11-3, the J call TRBJ2-7; TRBD2 is a possible D gene (7 bases). The CDR3 is 11 residues long. V was cut by 8 bases and J by 5 bases, with 10 bases left in between. Germline CDR1 reads SGHNT; CDR2 reads YENEEA. The CDR3 bases are TGTGCCAGCGGGGGGGGGCACGAGCAGTACTTC. Its translation is CASGGGHEQYF. Full variable domain (outside the CDR3, taken from reference TRBV11-3 and TRBJ2-7): EAGVVQSPRYKIIEKKQPVAFWCNPISGHNTLYWYLQNLGQGPELLIRYENEEAVDDSQLPKDRFSAERLKGVDSTLKIQPAELGDSAVYLCASGGGHEQYFGPGTRLTVT.

This sequence joins TRBV4-2 and TRBJ2-1; maybe TRBD2 (6 bases). This CDR3 has 16 amino acids. With 0 bases removed from V and 4 bases from J, the gap between germline ends came to 13 bases. Germline lookup yields CDR1 LGHNA and CDR2 YNFKEQ. As DNA, the CDR3 is TGTGCCAGCAGCCAAGATCCCGGCGGGGATTACAATGAGCAGTTCTTC. Translation gives CASSQDPGGDYNEQFF.

This clone was observed a handful of times. The CDR3 reads CASSLQETHTYEQYF. The CDR3 nucleotides are TGTGCCAGCAGCTTACAGGAGACTCATACCTACGAGCAGTACTTC. The V call is TRBV7-2, the J call TRBJ2-7; D remains ambiguous. The CDR3 contains 15 residues. Trimming shortened V by 2 bases and J by 2 bases, and 13 bases separated the two germline ends. From germline, CDR1 is SGHTA and CDR2 FQGNSA.

The rearrangement joins TRBV6-6 to TRBJ1-2; TRBD1 matches 7 bases. This CDR3 comprises 16 residues. Germline CDR1 and CDR2: MNHNY and SVGAGI (reference sequence). V was pared by 2 bases and J by 7 bases, with 13 bases of the junction left unmatched. CDR3: CASSYDRVGNLGGYTF. Written as DNA, the CDR3 is TGTGCCAGCAGTTACGACAGGGTGGGAAATTTGGGTGGCTACACCTTC.

The gene calls are TRBV10-3 and TRBJ1-5, with a possible D match to TRBD1 (6 bases). Trimming took 3 bases from V and 3 from J, leaving 12 bases between them. The germline CDR1 and CDR2 sequences are ENHRY and SYGVKD. The CDR3 runs to 15 residues. CDR3 sequence: CAISESGVLNQPQHF. CDR3 sequence (DNA): TGTGCCATCAGTGAATCAGGGGTACTCAATCAGCCCCAGCATTTT.

This clone was counted a few times. This chain links TRBV11-3 with TRBJ1-2; D perhaps matches TRBD1 (5 bases). Looked up from germline, CDR1 is SGHNT and CDR2 is YENEEA. Trimming shortened V by 3 bases and J by 4 bases, and 9 bases separated the two germline ends. The CDR3 loop spans 13 amino acids. The CDR3 coding sequence is TGTGCCAGCAGCTTCAGGACAAGCTATGGCTACACCTTC. Amino acids: CASSFRTSYGYTF.

The chain links TRBV28 to TRBJ2-2; maybe TRBD1 (5 bases). This CDR3 has 14 residues. The germline V gene encodes CDR1 MDHEN and CDR2 SYDVKM. Between the trimmed V and J ends, which lost 4 bases and 2 bases, there was a span of 8 bases. The chain's CDR3 is CASSSTGNTGELFF. The CDR3 region has the DNA TGTGCCAGCAGTTCTACAGGCAACACCGGGGAGCTGTTTTTT. Filled out from reference TRBV28 and TRBJ2-2, the complete variable domain reads DVKVTQSSRYLVKRTGEKVFLECVQDMDHENMFWYRQDPGLGLRLIYFSYDVKMKEKGDIPEGYSVSREKKERFSLILESASTNQTSMYLCASSSTGNTGELFFGEGSRLTVL.

This clone was detected once. The chain links TRBV6-5 to TRBJ2-2; possibly TRBD2 for D (5 bases). The CDR3 consists of 16 residues. The ends were cut back, 4 bases at V and 5 bases at J, with 17 bases in the middle. Looked up from germline, CDR1 is MNHEY and CDR2 is SVGAGI. CDR3 sequence (DNA): TGTGCCAGCAGTTCGGGGAGACGGAGGAGGACCGGGGAGCTGTTTTTT. Translating gives CASSSGRRRRTGELFF.

The chain couples TRBV2 to TRBJ2-5; TRBD2 matches at 9 bases. This CDR3 spans 15 amino acids. After removal of 3 bases from V and 5 bases from J, the junction contained 7 bases not matched to a gene. CDR1 SNHLY and CDR2 FYNNEI come from the germline V gene. The CDR3 spells CASSEKWLAGETQYF. The CDR3 DNA reads as TGTGCCAGCAGTGAGAAATGGCTAGCGGGGGAGACCCAGTACTTC.

This chain links TRBV7-2 with TRBJ1-2; D unresolved. Germline CDR1 reads SGHTA; CDR2 reads FQGNSA. Trimming removed 4 bases at V and 4 bases at J, with 10 bases between. The CDR3 covers 13 residues. The CDR3 DNA reads TGTGCCAGCAGCTCCACAAGACTCTATGGCTACACCTTC. Translated: CASSSTRLYGYTF. Variable domain in full (rest from reference TRBV7-2 and TRBJ1-2): GAGVSQSPSNKVTEKGKDVELRCDPISGHTALYWYRQSLGQGLEFLIYFQGNSAPDKSGLPSDRFSAERTGGSVSTLTIQRTQQEDSAVYLCASSSTRLYGYTFGSGTRLTVV.

V is TRBV7-9 and J is TRBJ2-1; TRBD2 might be the D (6 bases). This CDR3 has 16 residues. Germline CDR1 reads SEHNR; CDR2 reads FQNEAQ (reference sequence). Trimming pared 5 bases from V and 4 bases from J, leaving 18 bases between. CDR3 sequence: CASSPRGSGTYNEQFF. The DNA for the CDR3 is TGTGCCAGCAGCCCCCGGGGTAGCGGAACTTACAATGAGCAGTTCTTC.

This clone appeared once. The J gene is TRBJ2-5, the V gene TRBV5-1, with D perhaps TRBD1 or TRBD2 (5 bases each). V was cut by 0 bases and J by 5 bases, with 11 bases left in between. The germline V gene has CDR1 SGHRS and CDR2 YFSETQ. The CDR3 runs to 14 residues. CDR3 in amino acids: CASSLVGDGETQYF. Written as DNA, the CDR3 is TGCGCCAGCAGCTTGGTGGGGGATGGGGAGACCCAGTACTTC.

V is TRBV5-6 and J is TRBJ1-1; 11 bases line up with TRBD1. In germline, CDR1 is SGHDT, CDR2 YYEEEE. The CDR3 is made up of 14 amino acids. The trim removed 1 base at V and 5 bases at J, leaving 1 base unmatched. CDR3 in DNA: TGTGCCAGCAGCTTGCGGGACAGGGGGACTGAAGCTTTCTTT. It translates to CASSLRDRGTEAFF.

The chain joins TRBV4-2 to TRBJ1-4; perhaps TRBD1 as D (5 bases). The ends were cut back, 2 bases at V and 1 base at J, with 8 bases in the middle. Germline V gives CDR1 LGHNA, CDR2 YNFKEQ. The CDR3 covers 15 residues. The CDR3 nucleotides read TGTGCCAGCAGCCAACCCGACAGAACTAATGAAAAACTGTTTTTT. It specifies CASSQPDRTNEKLFF.

The chain uses TRBV19 and TRBJ2-6, with D perhaps TRBD1 (5 bases). The V end lost 7 bases, the J end lost 2 bases, and 15 bases lay between the germline ends. The germline CDR1 and CDR2 sequences are LNHDA and SQIVND (reference sequence). CDR3 length equals 16 residues. The CDR3 protein is CASNGRERTGANVLTF. Written as DNA, the CDR3 is TGTGCCAGTAATGGCAGGGAACGGACTGGGGCCAACGTCCTGACTTTC.

This clone was seen a handful of times. This rearrangement joins TRBV2 to TRBJ1-2; D might be TRBD1 (5 bases). The CDR3 length is 13 residues. The ends were cut back, 2 bases at V and 8 bases at J, with 12 bases in the middle. Per germline, CDR1 SNHLY and CDR2 FYNNEI. The CDR3 loop reads CASSESGRGGYTF. The CDR3 nucleotides read TGTGCCAGCAGTGAATCGGGTAGGGGAGGCTACACCTTC.

This clone was observed a few times. The chain uses TRBV7-2 and TRBJ1-2, with D possibly matching TRBD1 (6 bases). V was cut by 3 bases and J by 8 bases, with 13 bases left in between. CDR3 size: 13 residues. Germline values: CDR1 SGHTA, CDR2 FQGNSA. CDR3 amino acids: CASSLETGLGYTF. DNA for the CDR3: TGTGCCAGCAGCTTGGAGACAGGCCTCGGCTACACCTTC.

The chain combines TRBV7-2 with TRBJ1-4; TRBD1 matches 7 bases. CDR3 length: 15 amino acids. The V gene's germline CDR1 is SGHTA and CDR2 FQGNSA. The V segment lost 4 bases and the J segment 2 bases; nucleotides outside the gene matches: 4. The CDR3 sequence: CASSSRGLTNEKLFF. For the CDR3, the DNA is TGTGCCAGCAGCTCGAGGGGGCTGACTAATGAAAAACTGTTTTTT.